The following is a T cell receptor beta chain sequence with its context. It was cDNA, reverse transcribed from extracted RNA, that served as the sequencing template. Profiling relied on immunoSEQ multiplex PCR, and the TCRdb table lists in-frame clones only, not all of them. The data show around 300,000 clones, with around 64% seen just once and 0.75% to 0.95% held by the top ten. This specimen belongs to a study of CD8+ T cells in alopecia areata. CDR3 size: 13 residues. Germline V gene sequence: CDR1 SEHNR, CDR2 FQNEAQ (reference sequence). V lost 3 bases and J lost 11; bases outside the gene matches: 8. Indicated treatment: oral pan-JAK inhibitor, 5-10 mg twice daily.

The sample here was CD4+ T cells sorted from blood, taken at roughly week 52, from a patient treated with tofacitinib. V and J are TRBV7-9 and TRBJ1-1; 8 positions agree with TRBD1. The TCR originated in a human donor with alopecia areata. CDR3 bases: TGTGCCAGCAGCTTTCCCGGACAGGGACGCGCTTTCTTT. It specifies CASSFPGQGRAFF.